These 12 T cell receptor beta chains originate from one sample sequenced in a study of CD8 T cells in ankylosing spondylitis. TCRdb passed the 5' RACE reads through MiXCR, listing each CDR3 protein once. The sample has about 250,000 distinct CDR3 sequences, roughly a quarter seen once. The source material was blood, either unsorted or a sorted T cell fraction (not recorded which). Every receptor here comes from a male donor with ankylosing spondylitis or in good health (not recorded which).

There are a few counts of this clonotype. The rearrangement joins TRBV29-1 to TRBJ2-5, with D perhaps matching TRBD1 or TRBD2 (6 bases each). The V end lost 6 bases, the J end lost 2 bases, and 16 bases lay between the germline ends. The CDR3 loop spans 14 amino acids. Germline assignment: CDR1 SQVTM and CDR2 ANQGSEA. CDR3 loop: CSVPSGASQETQYF. As DNA, the CDR3 is TGCAGCGTCCCCTCGGGGGCCTCACAAGAGACCCAGTACTTC.

The chain joins TRBV12-3 or TRBV12-4 to TRBJ1-1; tentative D call: TRBD1 (6 bases). This CDR3 has 14 amino acids. Between the trimmed V and J ends, which lost 5 bases and 0 bases, there was a span of 10 bases. In DNA, the CDR3 is TGTGCCAGCAGTCCAGGGGCTGTGAACACTGAAGCTTTCTTT. It codes for CASSPGAVNTEAFF.

The chain recombines TRBV6-4 with TRBJ2-7, with D perhaps matching TRBD2 (5 bases). V was pared by 1 base and J by 4 bases, with 26 bases between. The CDR3 extends over 19 amino acids. CDR1 is MRHNA, CDR2 SNTAGT, per germline. CDR3 sequence: CASSDFGSQDGLGKYEQYF. The CDR3 bases are TGTGCCAGCAGTGACTTTGGGAGTCAGGACGGGTTGGGGAAGTACGAGCAGTACTTC.

In its sample, this clonotype was seen many times. The genes are TRBV20-1 and TRBJ2-2; D not certain. CDR1 and CDR2 from the germline V gene are DFQATT and SNEGSKA (reference sequence). The V end was cut by 5 bases, the J end by 5 bases, with 12 bases between. The CDR3 length is 13 residues. CDR3 DNA sequence: TGCAGTGCTCGCCACAGTGGTACCGGGGAGCTGTTTTTT. This translates into CSARHSGTGELFF.

This clonotype has only a few counts. The chain links TRBV29-1 to TRBJ1-4, with no clear D. V lost 6 bases and J 3 bases, leaving 5 bases between the germline ends. CDR3 length: 11 residues. Germline CDR1 reads SQVTM; CDR2 reads ANQGSEA. CDR3 loop: CSVGSNEKLFF. CDR3 sequence (DNA): TGCAGCGTGGGGTCTAATGAAAAACTGTTTTTT.

This clonotype was counted at least ten times. The rearrangement links TRBV29-1 to TRBJ2-5, with D maybe TRBD2 (5 bases). Per the germline V gene, CDR1 is SQVTM and CDR2 is ANQGSEA. V was shortened by 6 bases and J by 1 base, with 9 bases between the two germline ends. This CDR3 spans 12 amino acids. This CDR3 reads CSVRVGQETQYF. DNA for the CDR3: TGCAGCGTGAGGGTTGGCCAAGAGACCCAGTACTTC.

The rearrangement uses TRBV5-4 and TRBJ2-3, with TRBD2 matching 7 bases. Losses at the gene ends were 0 bases for V and 6 bases for J; bases not matched to a gene: 7. Germline V gene data show CDR1 as SGHNT and CDR2 as YYREEE (reference sequence). The CDR3 contains 15 residues. The chain's CDR3 is CASSLELASGDTQYF. CDR3 DNA sequence: TGTGCCAGCAGCTTGGAACTAGCGTCAGGTGATACGCAGTATTTT.

This sequence joins TRBV15 and TRBJ2-1, with a weak D call TRBD2 (6 bases). Between the trimmed V and J ends, which lost 5 bases and 7 bases, there was a span of 18 bases. This CDR3 spans 15 amino acids. Germline CDR1 is LNHNV and CDR2 is YYDKDF (reference sequence). The CDR3 is CATSGRDSARNEQFF. The CDR3 DNA reads as TGTGCCACCAGCGGCCGGGACTCCGCCAGGAATGAGCAGTTCTTC.

This clonotype has only a few counts. The gene calls are TRBV19 and TRBJ2-3; 9 nucleotides line up with TRBD1. Trimming at V came to 5 bases and at J to 2 bases, leaving 8 bases not matched to a gene. This CDR3 has 16 residues. Germline-derived CDR1 and CDR2 are LNHDA and SQIVND (reference sequence). Written as DNA, the CDR3 is TGTGCCAGTAGTGCCAGACGGGACAGGGCCACAGATACGCAGTATTTT. Its translation is CASSARRDRATDTQYF.

The chain combines TRBV28 with TRBJ2-1, with 7 bases fitting TRBD1. Per germline, CDR1 MDHEN and CDR2 SYDVKM. J gave up 5 bases and V 6 bases, and 7 bases lay outside the gene matches. This CDR3 spans 14 amino acids. The CDR3 region is CASRETGDNNEQFF. Written as DNA, the CDR3 is TGTGCCAGCAGAGAAACAGGGGATAACAATGAGCAGTTCTTC. The variable domain in full, completed from reference TRBV28 and TRBJ2-1, reads DVKVTQSSRYLVKRTGEKVFLECVQDMDHENMFWYRQDPGLGLRLIYFSYDVKMKEKGDIPEGYSVSREKKERFSLILESASTNQTSMYLCASRETGDNNEQFFGPGTRLTVL.

This clonotype was counted between two and nine times. V is TRBV20-1 and J is TRBJ2-7; 10 bases are shared with TRBD1. V was clipped by 3 bases and J by 4 bases; unmatched bases: 6. Germline values: CDR1 DFQATT, CDR2 SNEGSKA (reference sequence). The length of the CDR3 is 14 residues. The CDR3 loop is CSARAGQGEYEQYF. The CDR3 DNA reads TGCAGTGCTAGGGCAGGACAGGGGGAATACGAGCAGTACTTC.

The V and J genes are TRBV20-1 and TRBJ2-7; TRBD1 or TRBD2 may be the D gene (6 bases each). The germline CDR1 and CDR2 sequences are DFQATT and SNEGSKA (reference sequence). V shed 6 bases and J shed 0 bases, with 18 bases lying between them. The CDR3 contains 15 residues. The CDR3 region has the DNA TGCAGTGCCATTGGAGGGACAACTCCCTCCTACGAGCAGTACTTC. This sequence encodes CSAIGGTTPSYEQYF.